The present TCR beta chain was sequenced within a study of T cell responses to AZD1222 COVID-19 vaccine. CDR3 size: 18 residues. The germline V gene has CDR1 KGHDR and CDR2 SFDVKD. V gave up 5 bases and J gave up 2 bases; unmatched junction bases: 8. This clone was counted once. Some clones are missing from TCRdb's copy, which holds only in-frame ones; the method was immunoSEQ multiplex PCR. Found here are 150,000 to 200,000 clones, 90% to 95% of them singletons; the top ten hold approximately 4.8%. The genes are TRBV24-1 and TRBJ2-1; 13 bases match TRBD2. The TCR originated in an adult who received the AZD1222 COVID-19 vaccine. The sample here was peripheral blood, taken 28 days after the second AZD1222 dose. CDR3 in amino acids: CATSAPPGTSGTYNEQFF. The CDR3 DNA is TGTGCCACCAGTGCCCCTCCTGGGACTAGCGGGACCTACAATGAGCAGTTCTTC.